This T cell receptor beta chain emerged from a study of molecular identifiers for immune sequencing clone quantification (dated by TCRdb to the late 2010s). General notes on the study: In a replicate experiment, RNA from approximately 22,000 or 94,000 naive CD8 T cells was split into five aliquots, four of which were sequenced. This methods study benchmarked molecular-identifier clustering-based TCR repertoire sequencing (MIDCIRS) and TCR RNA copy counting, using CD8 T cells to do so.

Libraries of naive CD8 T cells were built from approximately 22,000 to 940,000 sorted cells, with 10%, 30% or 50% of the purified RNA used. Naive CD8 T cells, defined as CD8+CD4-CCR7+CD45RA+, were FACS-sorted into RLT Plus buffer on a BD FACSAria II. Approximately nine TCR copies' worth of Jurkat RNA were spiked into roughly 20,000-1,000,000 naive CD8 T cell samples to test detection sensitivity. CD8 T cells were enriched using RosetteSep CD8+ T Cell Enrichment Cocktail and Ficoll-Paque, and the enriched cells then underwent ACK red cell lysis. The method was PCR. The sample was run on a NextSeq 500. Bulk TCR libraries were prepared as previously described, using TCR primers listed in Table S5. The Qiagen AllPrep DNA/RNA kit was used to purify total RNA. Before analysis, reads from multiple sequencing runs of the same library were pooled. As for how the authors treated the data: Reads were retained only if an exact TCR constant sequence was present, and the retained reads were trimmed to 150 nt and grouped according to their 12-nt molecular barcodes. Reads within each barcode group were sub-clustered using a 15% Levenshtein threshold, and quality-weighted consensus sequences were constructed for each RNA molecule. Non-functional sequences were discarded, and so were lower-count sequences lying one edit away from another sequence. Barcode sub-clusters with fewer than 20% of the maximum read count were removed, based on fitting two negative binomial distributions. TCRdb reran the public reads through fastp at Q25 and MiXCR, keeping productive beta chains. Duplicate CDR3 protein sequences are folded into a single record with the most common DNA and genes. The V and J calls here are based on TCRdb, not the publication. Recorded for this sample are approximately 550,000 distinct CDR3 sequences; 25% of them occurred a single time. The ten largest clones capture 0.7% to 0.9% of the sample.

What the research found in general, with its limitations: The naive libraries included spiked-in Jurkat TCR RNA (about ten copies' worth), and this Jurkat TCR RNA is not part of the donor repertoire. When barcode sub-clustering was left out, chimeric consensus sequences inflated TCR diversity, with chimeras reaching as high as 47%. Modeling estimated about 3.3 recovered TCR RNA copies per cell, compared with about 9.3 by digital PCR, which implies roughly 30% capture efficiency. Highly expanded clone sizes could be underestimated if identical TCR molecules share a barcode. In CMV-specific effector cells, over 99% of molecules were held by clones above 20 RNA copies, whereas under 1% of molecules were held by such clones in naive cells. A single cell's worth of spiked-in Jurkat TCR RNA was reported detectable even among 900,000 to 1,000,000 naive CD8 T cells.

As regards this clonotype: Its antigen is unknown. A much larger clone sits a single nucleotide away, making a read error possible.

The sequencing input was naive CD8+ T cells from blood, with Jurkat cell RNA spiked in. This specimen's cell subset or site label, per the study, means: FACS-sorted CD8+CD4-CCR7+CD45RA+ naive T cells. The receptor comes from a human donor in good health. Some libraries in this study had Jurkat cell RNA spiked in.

The CDR3 corresponds to CASSQVVREPQETQYF. The bases read TGTGCCAGCAGCCAAGTGGTCAGAGAGCCCCAAGAGACCCAGTACTTC. The chain links TRBV14 with TRBJ2-5, with the D gene call left open. Based on the germline V gene, the CDR1 and CDR2 sequences are SGHDN and FVKESK. At the junction V is shortened by 1 base and J by 1 base, with 13 bases in between. The CDR3 measures 16 amino acids from cysteine to phenylalanine. Kept here is only the CDR3 DNA, which spans 48 bases and is read in frame from base 1.